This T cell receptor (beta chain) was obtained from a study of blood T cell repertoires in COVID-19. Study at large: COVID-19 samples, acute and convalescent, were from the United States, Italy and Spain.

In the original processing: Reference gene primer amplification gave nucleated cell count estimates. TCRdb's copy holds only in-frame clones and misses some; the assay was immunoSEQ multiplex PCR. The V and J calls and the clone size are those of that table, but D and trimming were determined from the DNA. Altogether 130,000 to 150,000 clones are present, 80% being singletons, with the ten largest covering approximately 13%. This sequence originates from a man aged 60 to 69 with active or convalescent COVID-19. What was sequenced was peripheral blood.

CDR3 in DNA: TGTGCCAGCAGCTCCTTTAGGCGGGAGGGCTCCTACAATGAGCAGTTCTTC. It is translated as CASSSFRREGSYNEQFF. The chain recombines TRBV13 with TRBJ2-1; 9 bases agree with TRBD2. The length of the CDR3 is 17 residues. Germline V lookup: CDR1 PRHDT, CDR2 FYEKMQ (reference sequence). Unmatched junction bases numbered 7, after V lost 4 bases and J lost 0 bases.